Listed here are 4 T cell receptor beta chains from one sample, sequenced in a study of shared clonotypes between healthy human individuals. TCRdb's copy holds only in-frame clones and misses some; the assay was immunoSEQ multiplex PCR. The sample lists about 1.1 million clones; approximately 75% were seen once. The sample comprised memory CD4+ T cells from PBMCs. The subset here: CD45RA-negative fraction. These receptors all stem from a man aged 18-30 years in good health. Some clones in this sample may be carry-over from other donors' samples.

CDR3 DNA sequence: TGTGCCTGGAGAGGCAGCACAGATACGCAGTATTTT. The encoded protein is CAWRGSTDTQYF. The J gene is TRBJ2-3, the V gene TRBV30; D not resolved. CDR1 is GTSNPN, CDR2 SVGIG, per germline (reference sequence). This CDR3 region has 12 residues. Trimming shortened V by 3 bases and J by 0 bases, and 4 bases separated the two germline ends.

The chain carries TRBV7-8 and TRBJ2-3, with D possibly matching TRBD2 (6 bases). Germline CDR1 reads SGHVS; CDR2 reads FQNEAQ. Trimming shortened V by 2 bases and J by 0 bases, and 15 bases separated the two germline ends. This CDR3 spans 17 amino acids. The CDR3 sequence: CASSLPRTGSSTDTQYF. The CDR3 DNA sequence: TGTGCCAGCAGCTTACCACGAACCGGGAGTAGCACAGATACGCAGTATTTT. The full variable domain, completed using reference TRBV7-8 and TRBJ2-3, is GAGVSQSPRYKVAKRGQDVALRCDPISGHVSLFWYQQALGQGPEFLTYFQNEAQLDKSGLPSDRFFAERPEGSVSTLKIQRTQQEDSAVYLCASSLPRTGSSTDTQYFGPGTRLTVL.

The genes are TRBV6-5 and TRBJ2-3; no firm D call. This CDR3 contains 13 residues. V gave up 3 bases and J gave up 10 bases, with 14 bases separating them. In germline, CDR1 is MNHEY, CDR2 SVGAGI. CDR3 DNA: TGTGCCAGCAGTTATCTTTCAGGATTTGCGCAGTATTTT. This sequence encodes CASSYLSGFAQYF.

Note on this clone: This specimen includes other DNA sequences encoding the same CDR3. The gene calls are TRBV2 and TRBJ2-7; 9 bases fit TRBD1. Germline CDR1 is SNHLY and CDR2 is FYNNEI. With 5 bases clipped from V and 3 bases from J, the junction kept 2 bases outside the gene matches. CDR3 length: 13 residues. The CDR3 DNA reads as TGTGCCAGCAGTCGGGACAGGGTCTACGAGCAGTACTTC. It encodes CASSRDRVYEQYF.